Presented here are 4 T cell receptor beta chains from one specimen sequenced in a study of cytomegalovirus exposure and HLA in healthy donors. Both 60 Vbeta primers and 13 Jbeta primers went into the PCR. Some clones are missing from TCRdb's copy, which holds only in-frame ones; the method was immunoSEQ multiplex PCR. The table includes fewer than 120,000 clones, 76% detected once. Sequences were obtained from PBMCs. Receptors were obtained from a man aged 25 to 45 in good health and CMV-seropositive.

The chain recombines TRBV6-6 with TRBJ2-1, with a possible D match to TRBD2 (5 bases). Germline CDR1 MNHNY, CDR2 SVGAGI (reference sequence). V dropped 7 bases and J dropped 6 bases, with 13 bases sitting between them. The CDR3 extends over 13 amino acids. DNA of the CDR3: TGTGCCAGCACCCCGAGGACTTCCAATGAGCAGTTCTTC. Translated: CASTPRTSNEQFF.

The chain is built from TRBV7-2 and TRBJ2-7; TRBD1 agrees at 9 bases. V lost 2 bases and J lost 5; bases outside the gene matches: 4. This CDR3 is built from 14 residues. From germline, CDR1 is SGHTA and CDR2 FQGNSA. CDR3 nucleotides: TGTGCCAGCAGCTTACCGGGACAGGGAAACGAGCAGTACTTC. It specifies CASSLPGQGNEQYF.

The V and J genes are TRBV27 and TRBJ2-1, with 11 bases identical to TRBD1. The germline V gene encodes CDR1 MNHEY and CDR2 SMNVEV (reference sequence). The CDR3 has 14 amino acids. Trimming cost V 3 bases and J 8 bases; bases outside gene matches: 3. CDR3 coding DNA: TGTGCCAGCAGTTTTGGACAGGGGGCGCATGAGCAGTTCTTC. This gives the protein CASSFGQGAHEQFF.

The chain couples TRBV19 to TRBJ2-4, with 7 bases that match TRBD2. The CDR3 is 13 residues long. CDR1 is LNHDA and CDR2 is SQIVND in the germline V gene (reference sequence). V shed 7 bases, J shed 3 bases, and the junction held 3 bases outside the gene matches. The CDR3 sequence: CASTAGDKNIQYF. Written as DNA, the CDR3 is TGTGCCAGTACCGCGGGGGACAAAAACATTCAGTACTTC. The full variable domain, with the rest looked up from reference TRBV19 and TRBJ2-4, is DGGITQSPKYLFRKEGQNVTLSCEQNLNHDAMYWYRQDPGQGLRLIYYSQIVNDFQKGDIAEGYSVSREKKESFPLTVTSAQKNPTAFYLCASTAGDKNIQYFGAGTRLSVL.